One and the same sample provided the 16 T cell receptor beta chains below, sequenced in a study of T cell responses to AZD1222 COVID-19 vaccine. Libraries were prepared by immunoSEQ multiplex PCR; TCRdb keeps only in-frame clonotypes and omits some of them. The table records tens of thousands of clones, around 90% of them present only once. The source was peripheral blood, collected on day 0 of AZD1222 vaccination. These receptors were collected from an adult in good health.

This clone was counted only a few times. The chain is built from TRBV6-1 and TRBJ1-6; D possibly corresponds to TRBD1 (6 bases). CDR3 size: 17 residues. In germline, CDR1 is MNHNS, CDR2 SASEGT. Trimming shortened V by 4 bases and J by 4 bases, and 17 bases separated the two germline ends. CDR3 nucleotide sequence: TGTGCCAGCAGTGCCGGGGATGGTACAGGGTATAATTCACCCCTCCACTTT. It yields the protein CASSAGDGTGYNSPLHF.

This clone has just one count. The chain is built from TRBV6-5 and TRBJ2-7; 9 nucleotides line up with TRBD1. CDR3 size: 15 residues. V was pared by 8 bases and J by 5 bases, with 13 bases of the junction left unmatched. Germline V CDR1 and CDR2: MNHEY, SVGAGI. The CDR3 sequence is CASQVPGQGYHEQYF. In DNA, the CDR3 is TGTGCCAGCCAGGTGCCGGGACAGGGATATCACGAGCAGTACTTC.

The chain couples TRBV7-2 to TRBJ2-2; TRBD2 matches 9 bases. The CDR3 is 18 amino acids. Germline trimming cut 5 bases from V and 2 bases from J; bases unmatched to any gene: 12. Germline CDR1 and CDR2: SGHTA and FQGNSA. The CDR3 DNA reads TGTGCCAGCAGCCCAGGGGGAGCGGGGGGCCTAAACACCGGGGAGCTGTTTTTT. It yields the protein CASSPGGAGGLNTGELFF.

In this sample, this clone turned up a few times. This chain joins TRBV7-9 and TRBJ1-3; no definite D call. CDR1 is SEHNR, CDR2 FQNEAQ, per germline (reference sequence). Trimming removed 3 bases at V and 0 bases at J, with 12 bases between. The CDR3 totals 16 residues. The CDR3 region is CASSFPGRYSGNTIYF. The CDR3 coding sequence is TGTGCCAGCAGCTTCCCAGGACGGTACTCTGGAAACACCATATATTTT.

The chain combines TRBV7-9 with TRBJ1-2; the D is unclear. The CDR3 length is 15 residues. Germline values: CDR1 SEHNR, CDR2 FQNEAQ (reference sequence). V lost 1 base and J lost 7, with 16 bases in between. In DNA form, the CDR3 reads TGTGCCAGCAGCTTAGAATGGTGGGTGGAAACTGGCTACACCTTC. Translated, it gives CASSLEWWVETGYTF.

V is TRBV2 and J is TRBJ1-5, with TRBD1 matching over 8 bases. Germline V gene data show CDR1 as SNHLY and CDR2 as FYNNEI. The CDR3 runs to 14 residues. Unmatched junction bases numbered 3, after V lost 6 bases and J lost 2 bases. The CDR3 DNA follows: TGTGCCAGCAGCAAGGACAGGGGCAATCAGCCCCAGCATTTT. It translates to CASSKDRGNQPQHF. The whole variable domain, filled in from reference TRBV2 and TRBJ1-5, reads EPEVTQTPSHQVTQMGQEVILRCVPISNHLYFYWYRQILGQKVEFLVSFYNNEISEKSEIFDDQFSVERPDGSNFTLKIRSTKLEDSAMYFCASSKDRGNQPQHFGDGTRLSIL.

This rearrangement joins TRBV7-8 to TRBJ2-7, with D hard to call. CDR1 SGHVS and CDR2 FQNEAQ come from the germline V gene. V shed 1 base and J shed 5 bases, with 12 bases lying between them. The CDR3 loop spans 14 amino acids. CDR3 loop: CASSLEAGWDEQYF. The CDR3 DNA reads as TGTGCCAGCAGCTTAGAGGCAGGCTGGGACGAGCAGTACTTC.

This rearrangement joins TRBV5-8 to TRBJ2-5; D is undetermined. The CDR3 runs to 11 residues. The germline V and J ends were trimmed by 4 bases and 3 bases, with 4 bases remaining between them. The germline V gene encodes CDR1 SGHTS and CDR2 YDEGEE. DNA of the CDR3: TGTGCCAGCAGCCCCGAAGAGACCCAGTACTTC. It translates to CASSPEETQYF.

The V gene is TRBV5-1, the J gene TRBJ1-4; 9 nucleotides line up with TRBD1. Per the germline V gene, CDR1 is SGHRS and CDR2 is YFSETQ. Trimming at V came to 2 bases and at J to 6 bases, leaving 2 bases not matched to a gene. CDR3 length: 14 amino acids. The CDR3 nucleotides are TGCGCCAGCAGCTTAACAGGGGGCTATGAAAAACTGTTTTTT. Translated: CASSLTGGYEKLFF.

This chain links TRBV9 with TRBJ1-6; 7 bases align to TRBD1. Germline V gene lookup returns CDR1 SGDLS and CDR2 YYNGEE. V was clipped by 0 bases and J by 7 bases; unmatched bases: 4. This CDR3 has 15 residues. The CDR3 loop reads CASSVALTGNSPLHF. The CDR3 coding sequence is TGTGCCAGCAGCGTAGCTTTGACAGGGAATTCACCCCTCCACTTT.

This chain uses TRBV4-1 with TRBJ1-2; D gene uncertain. The ends were cut back, 1 base at V and 2 bases at J, with 14 bases in the middle. The CDR3 runs to 16 residues. Germline CDR1 MGHRA, CDR2 YSYEKL. The DNA of the CDR3 is TGCGCCAGCAGCCAAGGTCCGGCTTACGCGAACTATGGCTACACCTTC. It codes for CASSQGPAYANYGYTF.

The chain recombines TRBV6-5 with TRBJ1-2; perhaps TRBD1 as D (5 bases). Trimming removed 2 bases at V and 7 bases at J, with 11 bases between. Germline CDR1 MNHEY, CDR2 SVGAGI. The CDR3 has 13 residues. The CDR3 nucleotides read TGTGCCAGCAGTTACGGGGGTGTTGCTGGCTACACCTTC. It encodes CASSYGGVAGYTF.

The chain links TRBV29-1 to TRBJ1-2; possibly TRBD1 for D (6 bases). The CDR3 contains 12 residues. Deletions cut 7 bases from V and 4 bases from J, with 13 bases between. Germline loops: CDR1 SQVTM, CDR2 ANQGSEA. CDR3 DNA sequence: TGCAGCGCTTCCGGGACATCCTATGGCTACACCTTC. It encodes CSASGTSYGYTF. Full variable domain (outside the CDR3, taken from reference TRBV29-1 and TRBJ1-2): SAVISQKPSRDICQRGTSLTIQCQVDSQVTMMFWYRQQPGQSLTLIATANQGSEATYESGFVIDKFPISRPNLTFSTLTVSNMSPEDSSIYLCSASGTSYGYTFGSGTRLTVV.

The rearrangement joins TRBV19 to TRBJ2-7, with D maybe TRBD2 (6 bases). The CDR3 totals 15 residues. Germline loops: CDR1 LNHDA, CDR2 SQIVND (reference sequence). V dropped 0 bases and J dropped 2 bases, with 11 bases sitting between them. The CDR3 DNA sequence: TGTGCCAGTAGTATAGAGGGGGACTCAACCTACGAGCAGTACTTC. The encoded protein is CASSIEGDSTYEQYF.

This chain connects TRBV2 to TRBJ1-2; 8 bases fit TRBD1. The length of the CDR3 is 15 residues. Germline loops: CDR1 SNHLY, CDR2 FYNNEI. With 6 bases clipped from V and 1 base from J, the junction kept 7 bases outside the gene matches. In DNA, the CDR3 is TGTGCCAGCAGCGTCGGGACAGGTGGTAACTATGGCTACACCTTC. Protein product: CASSVGTGGNYGYTF.

In this sample, this clone turned up a few times. The rearrangement uses TRBV11-2 and TRBJ2-5; D ambiguous. Deletions cut 5 bases from V and 6 bases from J, with 10 bases between. CDR1 and CDR2 (germline): SGHAT, FQNNGV. This CDR3 spans 12 amino acids. CDR3 protein: CASSRDWQTQYF. For the CDR3, the DNA is TGTGCCAGCAGCAGAGACTGGCAGACCCAGTACTTC.